This is a list of T cell receptor beta chains from one sample in a study of shared clonotypes between healthy human individuals. Clones were sequenced by immunoSEQ multiplex PCR, and TCRdb holds only the in-frame ones, with some missing. This sample carries about 530,000 clones, 90% to 96% of them seen once, and the ten largest clones take about 0.057%. Sequenced material: naive CD4+ T cells sorted from blood. The source of these receptors is a woman aged 25 to 39 in good health. Both conserved end residues are part of each CDR3. A D gene is named only where the DNA matches it firmly. Only part of the rows carry a size: once, few, many, or a class if the clone is expanded.

d_gene | abundance | j_gene | v_gene | CDR3nt | CDR3aa
TRBD1 | - | TRBJ2-2 | TRBV19 | TGTGCCAGTAGAACCGGGACAGGGAACACCGGGGAGCTGTTTTTT | CASRTGTGNTGELFF
- | - | TRBJ1-2 | TRBV2 | TGTGCCAGCAGTGGCGAGGCTAACTATGGCTACACCTTC | CASSGEANYGYTF
- | - | TRBJ2-7 | TRBV5-4 | TGTGCCAGCAGAAAAAGCGAGACTGGTGAGCAGTACTTC | CASRKSETGEQYF
- | - | TRBJ2-7 | TRBV27 | TGTGCCAGCAGTTCCACAGGGGCGGGAGCCTACGAGCAGTACTTC | CASSSTGAGAYEQYF
- | - | TRBJ1-2 | TRBV11-1 | TGTGCCAGCAGCCCTGAGGACGGAGACTATGGCTACACCTTC | CASSPEDGDYGYTF
- | - | TRBJ1-4 | TRBV28 | TGTGCCAGCAGTTTTGGAGCTGCCGGATGGAAACTGTTTTTT | CASSFGAAGWKLFF
- | - | TRBJ1-2 | TRBV2 | TGTGCCAGCGCCACGGACGGGAACTATGGCTACACCTTC | CASATDGNYGYTF
- | - | TRBJ2-7 | TRBV10-3 | TGTGCCACAAGGATCTGGACTGGGGGCGACTACGAGCAGTACTTC | CATRIWTGGDYEQYF
TRBD2 | - | TRBJ2-2 | TRBV9 | TGTGCCAGCAGCGTAGCGACTAGCTTCATCGGGGAGCTGTTTTTT | CASSVATSFIGELFF
TRBD2 | - | TRBJ2-7 | TRBV6-6 | TGTGCCAGCAGGCCCAGCGGGAGGGCATTCGAGCAGTACTTC | CASRPSGRAFEQYF
TRBD2 | - | TRBJ2-2 | TRBV6-6 | TGTGCCAGCCGGGAGGGGGAGTACACCGGGGAGCTGTTTTTT | CASREGEYTGELFF
TRBD2 | once | TRBJ2-7 | TRBV10-3 | TGTGCCATCAGTGAGAGGACTAGCACTTACGAGCAGTACTTC | CAISERTSTYEQYF
- | - | TRBJ2-2 | TRBV5-1 | TGCGCCAGCAGCGTTACTAGTGGGCATAACACCGGGGAGCTGTTTTTT | CASSVTSGHNTGELFF
- | - | TRBJ1-5 | TRBV7-9 | TGTGCCAGCAGCGATCACCCGCTTTATAGCAATCAGCCCCAGCATTTT | CASSDHPLYSNQPQHF
- | - | TRBJ2-2 | TRBV27 | TGTGCCAGCAGCCAAGTCCAGGGGACCGGGGAGCTGTTTTTT | CASSQVQGTGELFF
- | - | TRBJ2-5 | TRBV4-2 | TGTGCCAGCAGCTTGGGATTGATTGAGACCCAGTACTTC | CASSLGLIETQYF
- | once | TRBJ2-7 | TRBV6-1 | TGTGCCAGCAGTCACAGGGTACCCTACGAGCAGTACTTC | CASSHRVPYEQYF
TRBD2 | - | TRBJ2-2 | TRBV10-1 | TGCGCCAGCAGCCGCGGTAGCGGGAAGGCCGGGGAGCTGTTTTTT | CASSRGSGKAGELFF
TRBD2 | - | TRBJ2-1 | TRBV6-4 | TGTGCCAGCAGCGCTTCCGGGAGGGCGAATGAGCAGTTCTTC | CASSASGRANEQFF
- | - | TRBJ2-1 | TRBV28 | TGTGCCAGCAGTTTGGGAGGTGGACGGTACAATGAGCAGTTCTTC | CASSLGGGRYNEQFF
TRBD1 | - | TRBJ1-3 | TRBV7-9 | TGTGCCAGCAGCGCAACTCCGGGACAGGGTACTGGAAACACCATATATTTT | CASSATPGQGTGNTIYF
TRBD2 | - | TRBJ2-1 | TRBV4-2 | TGTGCCAGCAGCCAAGCGTATGGCCTAGCGGGAGGAGGGGCCTACAATGAGCAGTTCTTC | CASSQAYGLAGGGAYNEQFF
- | - | TRBJ2-7 | TRBV4-1 | TGCGCCAGCAGCCAAGATCAGGGGATTAGCTACGAGCAGTACTTC | CASSQDQGISYEQYF
- | - | TRBJ2-7 | TRBV28 | TGTGCCAGCAGGGTTGACTACGAGCAGTACTTC | CASRVDYEQYF
- | - | TRBJ1-1 | TRBV28 | TGTGCCAGCAGTGATCACAGGGCGAACACTGAAGCTTTCTTT | CASSDHRANTEAFF
TRBD1 | once | TRBJ1-2 | TRBV5-6 | TGTGCCAGCAGCTATACCCCCCTGGAGGGGGCTTGGGGCTACACCTTC | CASSYTPLEGAWGYTF
- | - | TRBJ2-7 | TRBV4-1 | TGCGCCAGCAGCCAACTAGGGGTGAGAAGGATAAAATACGAGCAGTACTTC | CASSQLGVRRIKYEQYF
- | - | TRBJ1-1 | TRBV27 | TGTGCCAGCAGGCAGGGTAACTCTGAAGCTTTCTTT | CASRQGNSEAFF
- | - | TRBJ2-7 | TRBV27 | TGTGCCAGCAGTTGGGTCGTTAGCGGAACCTACGAGCAGTACTTC | CASSWVVSGTYEQYF
- | once | TRBJ2-7 | TRBV15 | TGTGCCACCAGCATCCCGGATTCCTACGAGCAGTACTTC | CATSIPDSYEQYF
- | - | TRBJ2-7 | TRBV18 | TGTGCCAGCTCACCTTCAGAGACAGGAGTCTACGAGCAGTACTTC | CASSPSETGVYEQYF
- | - | TRBJ1-2 | TRBV5-8 | TGTGCCAGCAGCCCCCCGGCTTACTATGGCTACACCTTC | CASSPPAYYGYTF